The 22 T cell receptor beta chains reported below all come from one sample, sequenced in a study of T cells after yellow fever vaccination. TCRdb called the 5' RACE reads again in MiXCR, with one record for every CDR3 protein. The sample has 100,000 to 150,000 distinct CDR3 sequences; roughly 10% are singletons. The material sequenced was CD8+ T cells sorted from PBMCs, taken on the day of the yellow fever booster vaccination. The origin of the receptors is a man aged 18 to 35 who received the YFV17D yellow fever vaccine.

The V and J genes are TRBV7-6 and TRBJ2-3; D is ambiguous. V gave up 5 bases and J gave up 9 bases, with 9 bases separating them. Germline V gene lookup returns CDR1 SGHVS and CDR2 FNYEAQ. CDR3 length: 11 amino acids. The CDR3 region has the DNA TGTGCCAGCAGCAGCAGCGACACGCAGTATTTT. It translates to CASSSSDTQYF.

This clonotype was picked up a small number of times. The chain carries TRBV7-9 and TRBJ1-2; D perhaps matches TRBD1 (6 bases). Trimming cost V 5 bases and J 4 bases, with 14 bases left between them. Germline loops: CDR1 SEHNR, CDR2 FQNEAQ (reference sequence). The CDR3 is 14 residues long. Here the CDR3 DNA reads TGTGCCAGCAGCACTAATGACAGGCTCTATGGCTACACCTTC. Translation: CASSTNDRLYGYTF.

The chain has TRBV28 and TRBJ2-7, with a possible D match to TRBD1 (6 bases). This CDR3 is built from 19 residues. Trimming shortened V by 3 bases and J by 2 bases, and 26 bases separated the two germline ends. Germline V gene data show CDR1 as MDHEN and CDR2 as SYDVKM. The CDR3 protein is CASSLNTLARGHLPYEQYV. DNA for the CDR3: TGTGCCAGCAGTTTGAACACGCTGGCCCGGGGACACCTTCCCTACGAGCAGTACGTC.

The sample holds a few counts of this clonotype. The chain is built from TRBV29-1 and TRBJ2-7; the match to TRBD1 covers 9 bases. Losses at the gene ends were 5 bases for V and 7 bases for J; bases not matched to a gene: 9. CDR3 length: 13 residues. CDR1 is SQVTM and CDR2 is ANQGSEA in the germline V gene. For the CDR3, the DNA is TGCAGCGTTCGGGACAGGGTGGTAGGGGAGCAGTACTTC. It encodes CSVRDRVVGEQYF.

The genes are TRBV7-9 and TRBJ1-6; D not certain. The CDR3 is 16 amino acids. Germline V CDR1 and CDR2: SEHNR, FQNEAQ (reference sequence). V lost 3 bases, J lost 8 bases, and 17 bases lay in between. The CDR3 region is CASSFLGEEDDSPLHF. The CDR3 DNA is TGTGCCAGCAGCTTTCTCGGGGAGGAAGACGATTCACCCCTCCACTTT.

With regard to this clonotype: With a much larger clone just one base away, this may be a read error. This chain links TRBV7-3 with TRBJ2-3; 13 bases agree with TRBD2. The CDR3 runs 17 residues. With 5 bases clipped from V and 7 bases from J, the junction kept 12 bases outside the gene matches. Germline lookup yields CDR1 SGHTA and CDR2 FQGTGA. CDR3 sequence: CASSISTSGGASYTQYF. In nucleotides, the CDR3 is TGTGCCAGCAGCATATCTACTAGCGGGGGGGCATCATATACGCAGTATTTT. Combining the CDR3 with reference TRBV7-3 and TRBJ2-3 gives the whole variable domain GAGVSQTPSNKVTEKGKYVELRCDPISGHTALYWYRQSLGQGPEFLIYFQGTGAADDSGLPNDRFFAVRPEGSVSTLKIQRTERGDSAVYLCASSISTSGGASYTQYFGPGTRLTVL.

The V gene is TRBV10-3, the J gene TRBJ1-3; D is undetermined. The germline CDR1 and CDR2 sequences are ENHRY and SYGVKD. V was cut by 3 bases and J by 3 bases, with 9 bases left in between. The CDR3 is 14 amino acids. The CDR3 loop reads CAISDWGSGNTIYF. The CDR3 DNA reads as TGTGCCATCAGTGACTGGGGTAGTGGAAACACCATATATTTT.

The chain combines TRBV6-5 with TRBJ2-1; TRBD2 matches at 12 bases. CDR3 length equals 16 residues. Germline V gene lookup returns CDR1 MNHEY and CDR2 SVGAGI. V gave up 5 bases and J gave up 7 bases; unmatched junction bases: 9. CDR3 in amino acids: CASSPSSGGALNEQFF. Written as DNA, the CDR3 is TGTGCCAGCAGTCCCTCTAGCGGGGGGGCCCTGAATGAGCAGTTCTTC.

There are a few counts of this clonotype. The chain couples TRBV19 to TRBJ2-2, with a weak D call TRBD1 (6 bases). Deletions cut 6 bases from V and 0 bases from J, with 11 bases between. The CDR3 loop spans 15 amino acids. CDR1 is LNHDA, CDR2 SQIVND, per germline (reference sequence). The CDR3 protein is CASSLRTANTGELFF. CDR3 DNA sequence: TGTGCCAGTAGCCTTAGGACAGCGAACACCGGGGAGCTGTTTTTT. Filled out from reference TRBV19 and TRBJ2-2, the complete variable domain reads DGGITQSPKYLFRKEGQNVTLSCEQNLNHDAMYWYRQDPGQGLRLIYYSQIVNDFQKGDIAEGYSVSREKKESFPLTVTSAQKNPTAFYLCASSLRTANTGELFFGEGSRLTVL.

The J gene is TRBJ2-3, the V gene TRBV6-1; 10 bases line up with TRBD2. Trimming took 4 bases from V and 2 from J; bases not matched to a gene: 9. The germline V gene has CDR1 MNHNS and CDR2 SASEGT. The length of the CDR3 is 17 residues. The CDR3 bases are TGTGCCAGCAGTGCCCGGACTAGCGGAGGATACACAGATACGCAGTATTTT. The encoded protein is CASSARTSGGYTDTQYF.

At least ten counts were recorded for this clonotype. The chain combines TRBV6-2 or TRBV6-3 with TRBJ2-3; 8 bases align to TRBD2. The CDR3 runs to 14 residues. CDR1 MNHEY and CDR2 SVGEGT come from the germline V gene. Trimming took 4 bases from V and 1 from J; bases not matched to a gene: 1. DNA of the CDR3: TGTGCCAGCAGTTTGACTAGCGGCACAGATACGCAGTATTTT. Translated: CASSLTSGTDTQYF.

The CDR3: CASSIAGANEQFF. CDR3 in DNA: TGTGCCAGCAGCATAGCGGGGGCCAATGAGCAGTTCTTC. This chain links TRBV12-3 or TRBV12-4 with TRBJ2-1; 9 nucleotides agree with TRBD2. J was trimmed by 6 bases and V by 6 bases; bases with no gene match: 3. The CDR3 has 13 amino acids.

This clonotype was counted many times. The chain has TRBV5-6 and TRBJ2-3, with D uncertain. V lost 0 bases to trimming and J lost 1 base, with 6 bases between them. This CDR3 spans 14 amino acids. Germline CDR1 SGHDT, CDR2 YYEEEE. The CDR3 here is CASSLDGGTDTQYF. The CDR3 nucleotides read TGTGCCAGCAGCTTGGATGGGGGCACAGATACGCAGTATTTT.

This clonotype was observed a handful of times. This rearrangement joins TRBV7-9 to TRBJ1-1; D is undetermined. CDR3 length equals 12 residues. V shed 3 bases and J shed 3 bases, with 5 bases lying between them. Germline V gives CDR1 SEHNR, CDR2 FQNEAQ (reference sequence). CDR3 sequence (DNA): TGTGCCAGCAGCTTGACGGACACTGAAGCTTTCTTT. This sequence encodes CASSLTDTEAFF.

This clonotype showed up many times. This chain's CDR3 is CSVAVSGANVLTF. The CDR3 DNA is TGCAGCGTTGCGGTTTCTGGGGCCAACGTCCTGACTTTC. The rearrangement uses TRBV29-1 and TRBJ2-6; no reliable D call. Trimming left V 4 bases short and J 1 base short, with 5 bases between. Germline lookup yields CDR1 SQVTM and CDR2 ANQGSEA. The CDR3 spans 13 residues.

This clonotype was found a few times. This rearrangement joins TRBV7-9 to TRBJ2-1; perhaps D is TRBD1 or TRBD2 (6 bases each). The CDR3 is made up of 15 amino acids. Trimming shortened V by 5 bases and J by 0 bases, and 11 bases separated the two germline ends. Germline loops: CDR1 SEHNR, CDR2 FQNEAQ (reference sequence). The CDR3: CASSRGGSSYNEQFF. CDR3 DNA sequence: TGTGCCAGCAGCCGAGGGGGGAGCTCCTACAATGAGCAGTTCTTC.

The rearrangement joins TRBV6-5 to TRBJ1-5; D not certain. The CDR3 is made up of 14 amino acids. V lost 2 bases and J lost 6, with 11 bases in between. Per the germline V gene, CDR1 is MNHEY and CDR2 is SVGAGI. This chain's CDR3 is CASSYRVFGQPQHF. Written as DNA, the CDR3 is TGTGCCAGCAGTTACCGGGTCTTTGGTCAGCCCCAGCATTTT.

The chain combines TRBV6-6 with TRBJ1-1, with D possibly being TRBD1 (5 bases). CDR3 size: 15 residues. The V end lost 2 bases, the J end lost 1 base, and 11 bases lay between the germline ends. Germline-derived CDR1 and CDR2 are MNHNY and SVGAGI (reference sequence). The CDR3 loop reads CASSYVADRNTEAFF. DNA of the CDR3: TGTGCCAGCAGTTACGTTGCAGACAGGAACACTGAAGCTTTCTTT.

This clonotype has a count of ten or more. This chain connects TRBV29-1 to TRBJ2-3; 7 nucleotides agree with TRBD1. Losses at the gene ends were 1 base for V and 2 bases for J; bases not matched to a gene: 6. The CDR3 extends over 15 amino acids. CDR1 is SQVTM, CDR2 ANQGSEA, per germline. The CDR3 reads CSVEGWDSYTDTQYF. As DNA, the CDR3 is TGCAGCGTTGAAGGCTGGGACAGCTACACAGATACGCAGTATTTT.

This clonotype has a count of ten or more. V usage is TRBV7-9 and J usage is TRBJ1-5; D not resolved. The germline V gene has CDR1 SEHNR and CDR2 FQNEAQ (reference sequence). CDR3 length equals 14 residues. Trimming took 5 bases from V and 0 from J, leaving 8 bases between them. CDR3: CASSLTDSNQPQHF. CDR3 bases: TGTGCCAGCAGCCTGACGGATAGCAATCAGCCCCAGCATTTT.

The chain joins TRBV10-3 to TRBJ1-1; TRBD1 matches at 7 bases. V shed 0 bases, J shed 0 bases, and the junction held 1 base outside the gene matches. The CDR3 covers 15 residues. Germline values: CDR1 ENHRY, CDR2 SYGVKD. The CDR3 loop is CAISESGQLNTEAFF. CDR3 nucleotide sequence: TGTGCCATCAGTGAGTCGGGACAGTTGAACACTGAAGCTTTCTTT.

Here the CDR3 DNA reads TGCGCCAGCAGGCTCGGGGCAGGATCTAACTATGGCTACACCTTC. This gives the protein CASRLGAGSNYGYTF. The chain employs TRBV4-3 and TRBJ1-2; the D gene is possibly TRBD1 (5 bases). The CDR3 runs 15 residues. The germline V and J ends were trimmed by 6 bases and 0 bases, with 14 bases remaining between them. Germline CDR1 and CDR2: LGHNA and YSLEER.